These T cell receptor beta chains were read from a single sample in a study of blood T cell repertoires in COVID-19. Clones were sequenced by immunoSEQ multiplex PCR, and TCRdb holds only the in-frame ones, with some missing. The sample includes roughly 130,000 clones, roughly 80% seen only once; the top ten take about 16%. Material for sequencing was peripheral blood. These TCRs come from a woman between 45 and 60 years old with acute or convalescent COVID-19. CDR3s include the opening cysteine and the closing phenylalanine or tryptophan. Each record gives: CDR3 length, clone size, V gene, J gene, D gene, CDR3 protein, CDR3 DNA. The D gene is left open where the match is weak. Where a row states a size, it is once, few, many or the class of an expanded clone; other rows omit it.

CDR3 length: 14
clone size: few
V gene: TRBV11-2
J gene: TRBJ2-7
D gene: -
CDR3 protein: CASSYGGGPYEQYF
CDR3 DNA: TGTGCCAGCAGCTATGGTGGGGGCCCCTACGAGCAGTACTTC

CDR3 length: 14
clone size: -
V gene: TRBV5-1
J gene: TRBJ2-5
D gene: -
CDR3 protein: CASSLGFEGETQYF
CDR3 DNA: TGCGCCAGCAGCTTGGGCTTCGAGGGAGAGACCCAGTACTTC

CDR3 length: 16
clone size: -
V gene: TRBV4-1
J gene: TRBJ2-1
D gene: -
CDR3 protein: CASSQDLGAGEREQFF
CDR3 DNA: TGCGCCAGCAGCCAAGATCTAGGGGCAGGGGAGCGGGAGCAGTTCTTC

CDR3 length: 16
clone size: -
V gene: TRBV19
J gene: TRBJ1-1
D gene: TRBD1
CDR3 protein: CASSILHRDRDTEAFF
CDR3 DNA: TGTGCCAGTAGTATCCTCCACCGGGACAGGGACACTGAAGCTTTCTTT

CDR3 length: 13
clone size: -
V gene: TRBV6-5
J gene: TRBJ1-2
D gene: -
CDR3 protein: CASRSGRRGGYTF
CDR3 DNA: TGTGCCAGCAGGTCCGGCCGGCGGGGGGGCTACACCTTC

CDR3 length: 16
clone size: once
V gene: TRBV6-1
J gene: TRBJ1-4
D gene: -
CDR3 protein: CASSEISGGGGEKLFF
CDR3 DNA: TGTGCCAGCAGCGAAATTTCGGGTGGGGGCGGTGAAAAACTGTTTTTT

CDR3 length: 12
clone size: -
V gene: TRBV27
J gene: TRBJ1-1
D gene: -
CDR3 protein: CTQAARGGEAFF
CDR3 DNA: TGCACTCAAGCTGCGCGGGGGGGTGAAGCTTTCTTT

CDR3 length: 16
clone size: -
V gene: TRBV19
J gene: TRBJ2-2
D gene: -
CDR3 protein: CASSNGETLNTGELFF
CDR3 DNA: TGTGCCAGTAGTAATGGGGAGACACTGAACACCGGGGAGCTGTTTTTT

CDR3 length: 13
clone size: -
V gene: TRBV27
J gene: TRBJ1-5
D gene: -
CDR3 protein: CASSLNRYQPQHF
CDR3 DNA: TGTGCCAGCAGTTTAAACAGATATCAGCCCCAGCATTTT

CDR3 length: 14
clone size: -
V gene: TRBV7-8
J gene: TRBJ1-2
D gene: TRBD1
CDR3 protein: CASSLQTGEGGYTF
CDR3 DNA: TGTGCCAGCAGCTTGCAGACAGGGGAGGGAGGCTACACCTTC

CDR3 length: 16
clone size: -
V gene: TRBV5-1
J gene: TRBJ1-3
D gene: -
CDR3 protein: CASSLAGGVAGNTIYF
CDR3 DNA: TGCGCCAGCAGCTTGGCGGGGGGTGTCGCTGGAAACACCATATATTTT

CDR3 length: 15
clone size: -
V gene: TRBV13
J gene: TRBJ1-3
D gene: TRBD1
CDR3 protein: CASSLFQGAGNTIYF
CDR3 DNA: TGTGCCAGCAGCTTATTTCAGGGGGCTGGAAACACCATATATTTT

CDR3 length: 15
clone size: many
V gene: TRBV6-1
J gene: TRBJ1-5
D gene: -
CDR3 protein: CASSERVRGNQPQHF
CDR3 DNA: TGTGCCAGCAGTGAGAGGGTCCGGGGGAATCAGCCCCAGCATTTT

CDR3 length: 15
clone size: once
V gene: TRBV9
J gene: TRBJ1-1
D gene: -
CDR3 protein: CASSVQGNWNTEAFF
CDR3 DNA: TGTGCCAGCAGCGTACAGGGAAACTGGAACACTGAAGCTTTCTTT

CDR3 length: 13
clone size: -
V gene: TRBV28
J gene: TRBJ1-1
D gene: -
CDR3 protein: CASGLGSYTEAFF
CDR3 DNA: TGTGCCAGCGGTTTAGGCTCATACACTGAAGCTTTCTTT

CDR3 length: 16
clone size: few
V gene: TRBV24-1
J gene: TRBJ2-1
D gene: TRBD2
CDR3 protein: CATSDALAGGFYEQFF
CDR3 DNA: TGTGCCACCAGTGACGCACTAGCGGGGGGGTTCTATGAGCAGTTCTTC

CDR3 length: 16
clone size: -
V gene: TRBV7-6
J gene: TRBJ1-1
D gene: -
CDR3 protein: CASSLVPGHLNTEAFF
CDR3 DNA: TGTGCCAGCAGCTTAGTTCCGGGACATTTGAACACTGAAGCTTTCTTT

CDR3 length: 16
clone size: -
V gene: TRBV12-2
J gene: TRBJ1-5
D gene: -
CDR3 protein: CASRLDLGNGGGPQHF
CDR3 DNA: TGTGCAAGTCGCTTAGATTTAGGGAATGGGGGGGGGCCCCAGCATTTT

CDR3 length: 14
clone size: -
V gene: TRBV2
J gene: TRBJ1-1
D gene: -
CDR3 protein: CASSESQGMSEAFF
CDR3 DNA: TGTGCCAGCAGTGAGTCTCAGGGGATGTCTGAAGCTTTCTTT

CDR3 length: 14
clone size: -
V gene: TRBV6-1
J gene: TRBJ2-3
D gene: -
CDR3 protein: CASSDRGWGDTQYF
CDR3 DNA: TGTGCCAGCAGTGATAGGGGGTGGGGAGATACGCAGTATTTT

CDR3 length: 16
clone size: -
V gene: TRBV11-2
J gene: TRBJ1-2
D gene: TRBD1
CDR3 protein: CASSTKQGALIYGYTF
CDR3 DNA: TGTGCCAGCAGCACCAAACAGGGGGCGCTTATCTATGGCTACACCTTC

CDR3 length: 16
clone size: -
V gene: TRBV25-1
J gene: TRBJ2-5
D gene: -
CDR3 protein: CASRPARGGVGETQYF
CDR3 DNA: TGTGCCAGCAGACCCGCAAGGGGGGGGGTCGGGGAGACCCAGTACTTC

CDR3 length: 15
clone size: few
V gene: TRBV30
J gene: TRBJ2-6
D gene: -
CDR3 protein: CAWSVQVSGANVLTF
CDR3 DNA: TGTGCCTGGAGTGTACAGGTCTCTGGGGCCAACGTCCTGACTTTC

CDR3 length: 13
clone size: -
V gene: TRBV14
J gene: TRBJ1-5
D gene: TRBD1
CDR3 protein: CASSPGQFGPQHF
CDR3 DNA: TGTGCCAGCAGCCCGGGACAGTTCGGGCCCCAGCATTTT

CDR3 length: 16
clone size: -
V gene: TRBV19
J gene: TRBJ2-2
D gene: TRBD1
CDR3 protein: CASSIVGTGNTGELFF
CDR3 DNA: TGTGCCAGTAGTATAGTGGGGACAGGGAACACCGGGGAGCTGTTTTTT

CDR3 length: 15
clone size: -
V gene: TRBV19
J gene: TRBJ1-5
D gene: TRBD1
CDR3 protein: CASSIGRAGGLPQHF
CDR3 DNA: TGTGCCAGTAGTATAGGGAGGGCAGGGGGCCTGCCCCAGCATTTT

CDR3 length: 13
clone size: -
V gene: TRBV19
J gene: TRBJ1-5
D gene: TRBD1
CDR3 protein: CASSDRGDQPQHF
CDR3 DNA: TGTGCCAGTAGTGACAGGGGAGATCAGCCCCAGCATTTT

CDR3 length: 15
clone size: -
V gene: TRBV5-1
J gene: TRBJ1-6
D gene: -
CDR3 protein: CASSFIEGLNSPLHF
CDR3 DNA: TGCGCCAGCAGCTTTATAGAGGGATTAAATTCACCCCTCCACTTT

CDR3 length: 13
clone size: -
V gene: TRBV6-5
J gene: TRBJ1-2
D gene: -
CDR3 protein: CASRRQGNYGYTF
CDR3 DNA: TGTGCCAGCAGGCGTCAGGGAAACTATGGCTACACCTTC

CDR3 length: 16
clone size: -
V gene: TRBV5-4
J gene: TRBJ2-7
D gene: TRBD1
CDR3 protein: CASSWGTGSNSGEQYF
CDR3 DNA: TGTGCCAGCAGCTGGGGGACAGGGTCTAATTCGGGGGAGCAGTACTTC

CDR3 length: 14
clone size: -
V gene: TRBV9
J gene: TRBJ1-6
D gene: -
CDR3 protein: CASSVDAGNSPLHF
CDR3 DNA: TGTGCCAGCAGCGTAGATGCAGGAAATTCACCCCTCCACTTT

CDR3 length: 15
clone size: -
V gene: TRBV7-2
J gene: TRBJ2-3
D gene: -
CDR3 protein: CASSLDGGGTDTQYF
CDR3 DNA: TGTGCCAGCAGCTTAGATGGCGGGGGCACAGATACGCAGTATTTT

CDR3 length: 13
clone size: -
V gene: TRBV14
J gene: TRBJ1-1
D gene: -
CDR3 protein: CASSLTVGTEAFF
CDR3 DNA: TGTGCCAGCAGCCTGACAGTGGGAACTGAAGCTTTCTTT

CDR3 length: 14
clone size: few
V gene: TRBV2
J gene: TRBJ1-2
D gene: -
CDR3 protein: CASSRGEANYGYTF
CDR3 DNA: TGTGCCAGCAGCCGGGGGGAAGCTAACTATGGCTACACCTTC

CDR3 length: 13
clone size: -
V gene: TRBV10-3
J gene: TRBJ2-7
D gene: -
CDR3 protein: CAISESGGDEQYF
CDR3 DNA: TGTGCCATCAGTGAGTCAGGGGGAGACGAGCAGTACTTC

CDR3 length: 13
clone size: -
V gene: TRBV12-5
J gene: TRBJ1-6
D gene: -
CDR3 protein: CASGPGINSPLHF
CDR3 DNA: TGTGCTAGTGGACCCGGGATCAATTCACCCCTCCACTTT

CDR3 length: 15
clone size: -
V gene: TRBV7-6
J gene: TRBJ1-1
D gene: -
CDR3 protein: CASSPPTGSNTEAFF
CDR3 DNA: TGTGCCAGCAGCCCGCCGACAGGATCTAACACTGAAGCTTTCTTT

CDR3 length: 13
clone size: -
V gene: TRBV2
J gene: TRBJ1-1
D gene: -
CDR3 protein: CASSGRDGSEAFF
CDR3 DNA: TGTGCCAGCAGTGGCCGGGATGGAAGTGAAGCTTTCTTT

CDR3 length: 13
clone size: few
V gene: TRBV2
J gene: TRBJ1-5
D gene: -
CDR3 protein: CASSRDINQPQHF
CDR3 DNA: TGTGCCAGCAGTAGGGACATAAATCAGCCCCAGCATTTT

CDR3 length: 14
clone size: once
V gene: TRBV6-6
J gene: TRBJ2-7
D gene: -
CDR3 protein: CASTRFGESYEQYF
CDR3 DNA: TGTGCCAGCACCCGATTCGGTGAGTCCTACGAGCAGTACTTC

CDR3 length: 13
clone size: -
V gene: TRBV6-6
J gene: TRBJ2-1
D gene: TRBD1
CDR3 protein: CASLQGKSNEQFF
CDR3 DNA: TGTGCCAGCTTACAGGGGAAGTCCAATGAGCAGTTCTTC

CDR3 length: 19
clone size: -
V gene: TRBV5-1
J gene: TRBJ2-1
D gene: TRBD2
CDR3 protein: CASSPRLAGGPSSYNEQFF
CDR3 DNA: TGCGCCAGCAGCCCACGGCTAGCGGGGGGCCCCAGCTCCTACAATGAGCAGTTCTTC

CDR3 length: 14
clone size: once
V gene: TRBV6-5
J gene: TRBJ1-2
D gene: -
CDR3 protein: CASSSSTGNYGYTF
CDR3 DNA: TGTGCCAGCAGTTCGTCGACAGGAAACTATGGCTACACCTTC

CDR3 length: 12
clone size: -
V gene: TRBV2
J gene: TRBJ1-2
D gene: TRBD1
CDR3 protein: CASSTGASRYTF
CDR3 DNA: TGTGCCAGCAGTACAGGGGCCAGTCGCTACACCTTC

CDR3 length: 15
clone size: -
V gene: TRBV18
J gene: TRBJ1-1
D gene: -
CDR3 protein: CASSPPGAPVTEAFF
CDR3 DNA: TGTGCCAGCTCACCACCAGGGGCCCCTGTCACTGAAGCTTTCTTT

CDR3 length: 15
clone size: -
V gene: TRBV5-1
J gene: TRBJ2-1
D gene: TRBD2
CDR3 protein: CASSLGLAGGQEQFF
CDR3 DNA: TGCGCCAGCAGCCTAGGACTAGCGGGGGGGCAGGAGCAGTTCTTC

CDR3 length: 14
clone size: -
V gene: TRBV24-1
J gene: TRBJ1-1
D gene: -
CDR3 protein: CATSAPSLSTEAFF
CDR3 DNA: TGTGCCACCAGTGCTCCGAGCCTTAGCACTGAAGCTTTCTTT

CDR3 length: 14
clone size: -
V gene: TRBV13
J gene: TRBJ1-3
D gene: -
CDR3 protein: CASSLQEIGNTIYF
CDR3 DNA: TGTGCCAGCAGCTTACAAGAGATTGGAAACACCATATATTTT

CDR3 length: 14
clone size: -
V gene: TRBV10-2
J gene: TRBJ2-1
D gene: TRBD2
CDR3 protein: CATGTSGGGNEQFF
CDR3 DNA: TGCGCCACTGGGACTAGCGGGGGGGGGAATGAGCAGTTCTTC

CDR3 length: 15
clone size: -
V gene: TRBV7-2
J gene: TRBJ1-2
D gene: -
CDR3 protein: CASSLMAGDNYGYTF
CDR3 DNA: TGTGCCAGCAGCTTAATGGCAGGGGATAACTATGGCTACACCTTC

CDR3 length: 15
clone size: -
V gene: TRBV6-5
J gene: TRBJ2-3
D gene: TRBD1
CDR3 protein: CASSLDRVSTDTQYF
CDR3 DNA: TGTGCCAGCAGCCTTGACAGGGTCAGCACAGATACGCAGTATTTT